These 21 T cell receptor beta chains were sequenced from one sample in a study of T cell responses to AZD1222 COVID-19 vaccine (dated by TCRdb to the early 2020s). In the paper's terms, the time point label means: baseline before first vaccination. Library construction relied on the immunoSEQ multiplex PCR assay. Not all clones reach the TCRdb copy of this immuneACCESS table, which keeps in-frame sequences only. Checked studies attribute under half of the gap to unresolved V genes and leave the rest unexplained. The sample table contains about 100,000 clones; only one count was recorded for 80% to 95% of them. Together, the top ten hold 1.5% to 2% of the sample. The sequencing here drew on peripheral blood, taken on day 0 of AZD1222 vaccination. Source of these receptors: an adult in good health.

On this clone itself: The junction differs from germline at one of its ends, possibly a read error. This chain connects TRBV7-7 to TRBJ2-3; 7 bases are a match to TRBD2. Germline V gene sequence: CDR1 SSHAT, CDR2 FNYEAQ (reference sequence). The CDR3 has 15 amino acids. The CDR3 DNA reads as TGTGCTAGCAGCTTAGGACGGGAGGGCACAGATACGCAGTATTTT. Its protein product is CASSLGREGTDTQYF.

J is TRBJ1-5 and V is TRBV29-1; tentatively, D is TRBD1 (5 bases). Per the germline V gene, CDR1 is SQVTM and CDR2 is ANQGSEA. With 4 bases removed from V and 0 bases from J, the gap between germline ends came to 10 bases. CDR3 length equals 14 residues. The CDR3 region is CSVGDFYSNQPQHF. CDR3 DNA: TGCAGCGTTGGGGACTTTTATAGCAATCAGCCCCAGCATTTT.

J is TRBJ1-4 and V is TRBV19; 9 positions match TRBD1. J gave up 4 bases and V 5 bases, and 5 bases lay outside the gene matches. This CDR3 contains 15 residues. Per germline, CDR1 LNHDA and CDR2 SQIVND (reference sequence). DNA of the CDR3: TGTGCCAGTAGTTCTTCGACAGGGGGTAATGAAAAACTGTTTTTT. It encodes CASSSSTGGNEKLFF. Full variable domain (outside the CDR3, taken from reference TRBV19 and TRBJ1-4): DGGITQSPKYLFRKEGQNVTLSCEQNLNHDAMYWYRQDPGQGLRLIYYSQIVNDFQKGDIAEGYSVSREKKESFPLTVTSAQKNPTAFYLCASSSSTGGNEKLFFGSGTQLSVL.

The V call is TRBV15, the J call TRBJ1-6, with 8 bases lining up with TRBD1. The CDR3 is made up of 16 amino acids. The junction had 3 bases not matched to a gene; V was cut back by 5 bases and J by 0 bases. Looked up from germline, CDR1 is LNHNV and CDR2 is YYDKDF (reference sequence). CDR3: CATSQGASSYNSPLHF. DNA of the CDR3: TGTGCCACCAGCCAGGGGGCGAGCTCCTATAATTCACCCCTCCACTTT.

This clone was recorded only once. This sequence joins TRBV7-9 and TRBJ2-5; 10 nucleotides line up with TRBD2. The trim removed 4 bases at V and 5 bases at J, leaving 7 bases unmatched. Germline CDR1 reads SEHNR; CDR2 reads FQNEAQ (reference sequence). CDR3 length equals 15 residues. CDR3 nucleotide sequence: TGTGCCAGCAGCTCCGGGACTAGCGAGGGCGAGACCCAGTACTTC. As protein: CASSSGTSEGETQYF.

V and J are TRBV28 and TRBJ1-4, with D perhaps TRBD1 (6 bases). With 8 bases removed from V and 13 bases from J, the gap between germline ends came to 20 bases. The CDR3 has 13 amino acids. Germline V gene sequence: CDR1 MDHEN, CDR2 SYDVKM. DNA of the CDR3: TGTGCCAGCCGACGGGACGGGGGCGCATCACTGTTTTTT. The encoded protein is CASRRDGGASLFF.

V gene TRBV4-1 combines with J gene TRBJ2-5; 8 bases fit TRBD2. With V trimmed by 4 bases and J by 5 bases, 12 bases remained unmatched. The CDR3 contains 16 residues. The germline gives CDR1 MGHRA, CDR2 YSYEKL. This CDR3 is CASSLNSGNALETQYF. CDR3 DNA sequence: TGCGCCAGCAGCCTAAATAGCGGGAACGCCCTCGAGACCCAGTACTTC.

This clone was seen only once. V and J are TRBV20-1 and TRBJ2-7; D gene unclear. CDR1 is DFQATT, CDR2 SNEGSKA, per germline (reference sequence). Trimming stripped 0 bases from V and 4 bases from J, with 4 bases between. The CDR3 extends over 11 amino acids. The CDR3 reads CSARDNYEQYF. The CDR3 nucleotides are TGCAGTGCTAGAGATAATTACGAGCAGTACTTC.

The rearrangement uses TRBV3-1 (or the pseudogene TRBV3-2) and TRBJ1-5; possible D gene TRBD1, 5 bases. This CDR3 has 15 amino acids. Per the germline V gene, CDR1 is LGHDT and CDR2 is YNNKEL (reference sequence). Trimming took off 4 bases at V and 5 bases at J, with 15 bases between the two ends. CDR3 DNA: TGTGCCAGCAGCCCCGTTTTTGGGGGAGATCAGCCCCAGCATTTT. Protein sequence: CASSPVFGGDQPQHF.

This clone came up once. V gene TRBV3-1 (or the pseudogene TRBV3-2) combines with J gene TRBJ2-1; 12 bases align to TRBD2. The CDR3 consists of 17 residues. CDR1 and CDR2 from the germline V gene are LGHDT and YNNKEL (reference sequence). Unmatched junction bases numbered 10, after V lost 5 bases and J lost 5 bases. CDR3 coding DNA: TGTGCCAGCAGCTACAACTGGGCTAGCGGGAGGGACAATGAGCAGTTCTTC. The encoded protein is CASSYNWASGRDNEQFF.

This chain connects TRBV5-4 to TRBJ2-5; 7 bases are shared with TRBD2. This CDR3 region has 13 residues. Germline V gene sequence: CDR1 SGHNT, CDR2 YYREEE (reference sequence). Trimming removed 5 bases from V and 3 bases from J; junction bases left unmatched: 4. The CDR3 region has the DNA TGTGCCAGCAGTTGGGGGGGGGAAGAGACCCAGTACTTC. This sequence encodes CASSWGGEETQYF.

The chain combines TRBV28 with TRBJ2-6; D unresolved. Germline values: CDR1 MDHEN, CDR2 SYDVKM. Trimming cost V 1 base and J 4 bases, with 11 bases left between them. This CDR3 spans 16 amino acids. The CDR3 DNA reads as TGTGCCAGCAGTTTATCGACTTTTAACGGGGCCAACGTCCTGACTTTC. Translated, it gives CASSLSTFNGANVLTF.

The genes are TRBV6-4 and TRBJ2-2; D unclear. This CDR3 contains 14 residues. Germline V gene lookup returns CDR1 MRHNA and CDR2 SNTAGT. V was pared by 4 bases and J by 4 bases, with 10 bases between. This CDR3 reads CASSVSGTTGELFF. CDR3 coding DNA: TGTGCCAGCAGTGTATCAGGAACCACCGGGGAGCTGTTTTTT.

J is TRBJ2-2 and V is TRBV28; D possibly corresponds to TRBD2 (5 bases). The CDR3 spans 18 residues. CDR1 and CDR2 from the germline V gene are MDHEN and SYDVKM. V lost 2 bases, J lost 1 base, and 17 bases lay in between. CDR3: CASSLRVLSSRNTGELFF. CDR3 nucleotide sequence: TGTGCCAGCAGTTTACGGGTACTGTCTAGCAGGAACACCGGGGAGCTGTTTTTT.

The chain combines TRBV20-1 with TRBJ1-2, with D unclear. The CDR3 covers 11 residues. Germline V gene lookup returns CDR1 DFQATT and CDR2 SNEGSKA (reference sequence). The V gene lost 5 bases and the J gene lost 8 bases, with 12 bases spanning the gap. The CDR3 reads CSAVLSLGYTF. In DNA form, the CDR3 reads TGCAGTGCTGTCCTCAGTCTCGGCTACACCTTC.

The J gene is TRBJ1-2, the V gene TRBV12-3 or TRBV12-4; no reliable D call. The CDR3 extends over 13 amino acids. V was cut by 1 base and J by 3 bases, with 6 bases left in between. The CDR3 DNA reads as TGTGCCAGCAGTTTAGGATCGGACTATGGCTACACCTTC. It encodes CASSLGSDYGYTF.

The DNA for the CDR3 is TGTGCCAGCACCGACAGAGTCTTAAACATTCAGTACTTC. Protein sequence: CASTDRVLNIQYF. The chain joins TRBV25-1 to TRBJ2-4; weak D call: TRBD1 (5 bases). This CDR3 has 13 amino acids. V lost 7 bases and J lost 6, with 13 bases in between. Germline V CDR1 and CDR2: MGHDK, SYGVNS.

CDR3 sequence reads: CASSLGGPPVNQPQHF. CDR3 coding DNA: TGTGCCAGCAGTTTAGGAGGTCCACCCGTCAATCAGCCCCAGCATTTT. The genes are TRBV27 and TRBJ1-5; no clear D gene. The CDR3 loop spans 16 amino acids. In germline, CDR1 is MNHEY, CDR2 SMNVEV (reference sequence). V lost 2 bases to trimming and J lost 3 bases, with 14 bases between them.

The V and J genes are TRBV19 and TRBJ1-2; 7 bases map to TRBD1. Germline V gene sequence: CDR1 LNHDA, CDR2 SQIVND (reference sequence). V dropped 8 bases and J dropped 7; count of bases not matched to a gene: 19. The CDR3 spans 16 residues. The CDR3 protein is CASGIKTGWSLVGYTF. In DNA form, the CDR3 reads TGTGCCAGTGGGATCAAGACAGGGTGGAGTCTAGTTGGCTACACCTTC.

V is TRBV28 and J is TRBJ1-1; a possible D gene is TRBD1 (5 bases). Trimming cost V 3 bases and J 6 bases, with 8 bases left between them. Germline V gene lookup returns CDR1 MDHEN and CDR2 SYDVKM. The CDR3 contains 12 residues. CDR3 nucleotides: TGTGCCAGCAGTTTCCCAGGGCCTGAAGCTTTCTTT. It is translated as CASSFPGPEAFF.

The chain couples TRBV19 to TRBJ1-1; 12 bases align to TRBD1. The CDR3 consists of 18 residues. V was pared by 5 bases and J by 1 base, with 11 bases of the junction left unmatched. CDR1 LNHDA and CDR2 SQIVND come from the germline V gene (reference sequence). The CDR3 sequence is CASSVKGQGASWNTEAFF. CDR3 bases: TGTGCCAGTAGTGTAAAGGGACAGGGGGCGAGTTGGAACACTGAAGCTTTCTTT.